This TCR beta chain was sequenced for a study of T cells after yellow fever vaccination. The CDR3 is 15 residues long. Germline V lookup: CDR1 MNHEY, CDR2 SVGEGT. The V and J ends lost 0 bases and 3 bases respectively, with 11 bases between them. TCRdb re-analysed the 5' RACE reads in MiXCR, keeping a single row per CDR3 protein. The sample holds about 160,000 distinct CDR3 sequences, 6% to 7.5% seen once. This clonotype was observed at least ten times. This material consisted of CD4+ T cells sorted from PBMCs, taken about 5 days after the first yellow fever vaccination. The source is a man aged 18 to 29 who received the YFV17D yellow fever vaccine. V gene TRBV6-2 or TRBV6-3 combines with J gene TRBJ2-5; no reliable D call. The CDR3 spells CASSYSISPEETQYF. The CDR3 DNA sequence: TGTGCCAGCAGTTACTCGATATCTCCCGAAGAGACCCAGTACTTC.